The clone carrying this T cell receptor beta chain was recorded many times. This specimen comes from a study of neurological immune-mediated disorders. CDR3 size: 15 residues. V was clipped by 5 bases and J by 6 bases, with 17 bases between them. CDR1 SEHNR and CDR2 FQNEAQ come from the germline V gene (reference sequence). TCRdb re-called the 5' RACE reads with MiXCR, one entry per CDR3 protein. In the table there are roughly 76,000 distinct CDR3 sequences, around 14% of which are singletons. The sequenced sample consisted of PBMCs. V and J are TRBV7-9 and TRBJ1-5, with D possibly matching TRBD1 (5 bases). The TCR was taken from a woman aged 45-59 years in good health. The CDR3 DNA reads TGTGCCAGCAGCGCACAAGGCCCCGGGGGTCAGCCCCAGCATTTT. It specifies CASSAQGPGGQPQHF.